Listed here is a single T cell receptor beta chain. Antigen specificity is unknown. The method was immunoSEQ multiplex PCR; TCRdb's version includes in-frame clones alone and lacks a portion of them. The sample yields some 120,000 clones, about 90% seen once. The sample originates from a study of T cell responses to AZD1222 COVID-19 vaccine. Study observations and caveats: Donors were largely white British and mainly female; clonal diversity was possibly underestimated. Rises in breadth and depth of Spike-specific TCRs came after two AZD1222 doses.

The CDR3 runs 14 residues. The germline V and J ends were trimmed by 4 bases and 6 bases, with 17 bases remaining between them. Germline CDR1 reads GTSNPN; CDR2 reads SVGIG (reference sequence). V and J are TRBV30 and TRBJ2-3; a possible D gene is TRBD1 (6 bases). The starting material was peripheral blood, obtained on day 0 of AZD1222 vaccination. This receptor was obtained from an adult in good health. The CDR3 DNA sequence: TGTGCCTGGATGGTGACAGGTGGCTGGGATACGCAGTATTTT. Its translation: CAWMVTGGWDTQYF.